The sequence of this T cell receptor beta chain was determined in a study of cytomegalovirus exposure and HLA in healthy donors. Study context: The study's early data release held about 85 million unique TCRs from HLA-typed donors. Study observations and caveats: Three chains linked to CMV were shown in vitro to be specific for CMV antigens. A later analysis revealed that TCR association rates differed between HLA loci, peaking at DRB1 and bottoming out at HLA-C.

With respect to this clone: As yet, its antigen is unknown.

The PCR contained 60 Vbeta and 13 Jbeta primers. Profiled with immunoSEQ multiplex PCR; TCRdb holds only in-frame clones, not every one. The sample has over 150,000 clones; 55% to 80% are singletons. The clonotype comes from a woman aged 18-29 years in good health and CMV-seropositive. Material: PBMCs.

CDR3 bases: TGTGCCAGCAGCTTGACAGGCCTTAGCACAGATACGCAGTATTTT. It codes for CASSLTGLSTDTQYF. This rearrangement joins TRBV5-5 to TRBJ2-3; tentative D call: TRBD1 (5 bases). The CDR3 contains 15 residues. Germline CDR1 is SGHKS and CDR2 is YYEKEE (reference sequence). Trimming shortened V by 1 base and J by 0 bases, and 9 bases separated the two germline ends.